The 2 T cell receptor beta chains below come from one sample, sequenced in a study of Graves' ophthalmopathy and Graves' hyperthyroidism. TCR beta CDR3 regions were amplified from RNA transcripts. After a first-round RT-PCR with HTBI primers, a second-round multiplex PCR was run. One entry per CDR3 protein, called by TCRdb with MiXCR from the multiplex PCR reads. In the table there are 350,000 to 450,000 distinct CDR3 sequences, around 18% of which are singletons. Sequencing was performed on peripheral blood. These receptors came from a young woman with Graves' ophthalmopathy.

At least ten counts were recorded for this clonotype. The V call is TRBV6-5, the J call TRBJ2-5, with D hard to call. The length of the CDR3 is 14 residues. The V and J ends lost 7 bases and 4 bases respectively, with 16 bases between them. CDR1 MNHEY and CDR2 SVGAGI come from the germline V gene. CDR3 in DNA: TGTGCCAGCACTAGAGCACTTACAACAGAGACCCAGTACTTC. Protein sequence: CASTRALTTETQYF.

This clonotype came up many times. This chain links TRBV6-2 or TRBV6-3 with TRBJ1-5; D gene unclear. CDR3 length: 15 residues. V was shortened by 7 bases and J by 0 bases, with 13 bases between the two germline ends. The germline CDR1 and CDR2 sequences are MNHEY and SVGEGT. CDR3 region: CASIGYPTSNQPQHF. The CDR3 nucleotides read TGTGCCAGCATCGGTTACCCGACTAGCAATCAGCCCCAGCATTTT.